The entry below gives a single T cell receptor beta chain sequence along with its context. It has no known antigen specificity. No base quality information exists; no much larger clone differs at one position. The data are from a study of blood T cell repertoires in COVID-19 (dated by TCRdb to the early 2020s). With respect to the entire study: Collaborator samples came from the United States, Italy and Spain and covered acute and convalescent phases of COVID-19. Samples were obtained from the ongoing ImmuneRACE study (first 160 participants) and from over 1,000 subjects provided by 6 global collaborators. The repertoires were released in a freely available public database meant as a resource for research on the immune response to SARS-CoV-2. Subjects who had been exposed to COVID-19, were actively infected with it, or had recovered from it provided the deeply sampled blood TCRbeta repertoires that made up the dataset. The sample metadata nearly always contained a de-identified subject ID, COVID-19 status, age in years and sex. HLA class I and class II types, where available, came from metadata supplied by the sample provider rather than from assay-based typing. The prospective study material was composed of cDNA or gDNA derived from T cells, B-cell-depleted T cells, or PBMCs.

Based on the germline V gene, the CDR1 and CDR2 sequences are SGHDN and FVKESK. Unmatched junction bases come to 6, with V trimmed by 2 bases and J by 4 bases. Taken from cysteine to phenylalanine, the CDR3 has 15 residues. The DNA shown is the 45-base CDR3, in frame from base 1. Collaborating institutions collected whole blood in K2EDTA tubes following their own protocols. Collaborator samples were shipped for TCRbeta analysis as frozen whole blood, isolated PBMCs, or DNA extracted from either sample type. The full study reports these points: How much clinical and demographic metadata was included differed by source and by participant, and the metadata was provided uncurated.

The immunoSEQ Assay, a bias-controlled multiplex PCR, was used to amplify TCRbeta CDR3 regions from genomic DNA. For the original study's pipeline: The number of nucleated cells in each sample was estimated by amplification of reference gene primers within the assay. To quantify the absolute abundance of each unique TCRbeta CDR3 rearrangement, sequence reads were collapsed and filtered. Productive Simpson clonality was computed per sample as the square root of Simpson's diversity index over productive rearrangements. In TCRdb, the immuneACCESS table is reduced to in-frame sequences with V and J assigned. These tables do not hold every clone; where another copy was compared, an unresolved V gene accounts for under half, and the others remain unexplained. For V, J and clone size, that table is used; D and trimming come from the DNA. The sample table contains 200,000 or so clones; only one count was recorded for roughly four fifths of them. In total, the top ten clones hold around 5.2% of the sample.

Specimen: peripheral blood. The V gene is TRBV14 and the J gene is TRBJ1-2, with TRBD1 matching 8 junction bases. This TCR was recovered from a woman aged 25 to 39 with acute or convalescent COVID-19. The DNA is as follows: TGTGCCAGCAGCCAAACCCGGACAGGGCCCTATGGCTACACCTTC. It codes for CASSQTRTGPYGYTF.